Reported below is one T cell receptor (beta chain). Method: immunoSEQ multiplex PCR; TCRdb's copy keeps in-frame clones and lacks some. The sample includes over 350,000 clones, approximately 87% of them seen just once. The data stem from a study of blood T cell repertoires in COVID-19. Looking at the study overall: Sources were T cells, B-cell-depleted T cells, or PBMCs; the material itself was cDNA or gDNA.

This CDR3 comprises 15 residues. V gave up 5 bases and J gave up 1 base; unmatched junction bases: 4. CDR1 is SGDLS and CDR2 is YYNGEE in the germline V gene. Participants' own reports of clinical history determined their cohort assignment. Symptom resolution, clearance, or two negative PCRs marked donors in Cohort 3 as recovered. The chain has TRBV9 and TRBJ2-2; 8 bases are a match to TRBD1. Specimen: PBMCs or T cells enriched from blood (not recorded which). The clonotype was recovered from a woman aged 50 to 60 who had recovered from COVID-19. The CDR3: CASRKGQENTGELFF. As DNA, the CDR3 is TGTGCCAGCAGAAAGGGACAGGAGAACACCGGGGAGCTGTTTTTT. Filled out from reference TRBV9 and TRBJ2-2, the complete variable domain reads DSGVTQTPKHLITATGQRVTLRCSPRSGDLSVYWYQQSLDQGLQFLIQYYNGEERAKGNILERFSAQQFPDLHSELNLSSLELGDSALYFCASRKGQENTGELFFGEGSRLTVL.